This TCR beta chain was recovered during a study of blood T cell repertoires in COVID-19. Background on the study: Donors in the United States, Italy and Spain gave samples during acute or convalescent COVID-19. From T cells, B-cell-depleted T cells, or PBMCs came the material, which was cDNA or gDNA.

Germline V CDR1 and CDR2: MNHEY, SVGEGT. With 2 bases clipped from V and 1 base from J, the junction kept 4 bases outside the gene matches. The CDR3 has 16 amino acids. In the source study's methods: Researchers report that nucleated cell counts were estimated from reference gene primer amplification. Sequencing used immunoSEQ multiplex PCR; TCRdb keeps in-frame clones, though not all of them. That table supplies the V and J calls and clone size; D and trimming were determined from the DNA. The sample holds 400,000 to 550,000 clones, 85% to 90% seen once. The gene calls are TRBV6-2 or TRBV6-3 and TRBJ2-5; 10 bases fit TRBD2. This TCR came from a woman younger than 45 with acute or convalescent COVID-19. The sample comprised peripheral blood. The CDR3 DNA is TGTGCCAGCAGTTACAGGTTAGCGGGGGGCCAAGAGACCCAGTACTTC. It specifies CASSYRLAGGQETQYF.